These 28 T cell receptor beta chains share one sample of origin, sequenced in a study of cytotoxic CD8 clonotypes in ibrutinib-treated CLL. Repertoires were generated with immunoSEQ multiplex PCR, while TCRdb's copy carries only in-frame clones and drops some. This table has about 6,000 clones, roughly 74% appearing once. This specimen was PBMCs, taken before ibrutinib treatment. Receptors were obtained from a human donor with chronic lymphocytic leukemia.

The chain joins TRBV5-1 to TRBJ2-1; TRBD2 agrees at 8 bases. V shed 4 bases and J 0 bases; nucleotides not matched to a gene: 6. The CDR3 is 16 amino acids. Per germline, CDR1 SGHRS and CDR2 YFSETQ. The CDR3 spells CASSPGGGLSYNEQFF. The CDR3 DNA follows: TGCGCCAGCAGCCCGGGCGGGGGGCTCTCCTACAATGAGCAGTTCTTC.

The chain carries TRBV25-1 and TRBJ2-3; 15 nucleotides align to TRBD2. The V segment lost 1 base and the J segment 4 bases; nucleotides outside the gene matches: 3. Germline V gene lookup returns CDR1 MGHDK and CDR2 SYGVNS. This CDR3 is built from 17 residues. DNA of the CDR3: TGTGCCAGCAGTGAATCGCGGACTAGCGGGAGGGCAGATACGCAGTATTTT. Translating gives CASSESRTSGRADTQYF.

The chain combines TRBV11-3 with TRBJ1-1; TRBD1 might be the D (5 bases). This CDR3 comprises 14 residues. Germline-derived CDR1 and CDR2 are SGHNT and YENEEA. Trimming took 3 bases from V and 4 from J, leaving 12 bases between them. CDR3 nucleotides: TGTGCCAGCAGCTTTGAGGCGAGGGGCACTGAAGCTTTCTTT. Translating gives CASSFEARGTEAFF. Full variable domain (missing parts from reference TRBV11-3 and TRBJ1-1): EAGVVQSPRYKIIEKKQPVAFWCNPISGHNTLYWYLQNLGQGPELLIRYENEEAVDDSQLPKDRFSAERLKGVDSTLKIQPAELGDSAVYLCASSFEARGTEAFFGQGTRLTVV.

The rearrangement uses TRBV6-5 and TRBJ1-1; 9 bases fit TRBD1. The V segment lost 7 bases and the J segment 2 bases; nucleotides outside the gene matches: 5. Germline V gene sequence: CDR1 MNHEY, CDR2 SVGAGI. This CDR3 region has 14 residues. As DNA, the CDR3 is TGTGCCAGCACCGGGACAGGGCTAAACACTGAAGCTTTCTTT. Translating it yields CASTGTGLNTEAFF.

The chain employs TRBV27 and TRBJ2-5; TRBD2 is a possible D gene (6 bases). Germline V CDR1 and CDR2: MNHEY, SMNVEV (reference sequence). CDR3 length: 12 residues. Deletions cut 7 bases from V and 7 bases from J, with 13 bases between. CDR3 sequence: CASKFMGGTQYF. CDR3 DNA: TGTGCCAGCAAGTTTATGGGGGGGACCCAGTACTTC.

The chain's CDR3 is CASRDIRGAGGNNSPLHF. For the CDR3, the DNA is TGTGCCAGCAGGGACATCAGAGGGGCGGGGGGGAATAATTCACCCCTCCACTTT. The gene calls are TRBV27 and TRBJ1-6, with D tentatively TRBD1 (5 bases). CDR1 MNHEY and CDR2 SMNVEV come from the germline V gene (reference sequence). V was trimmed by 6 bases and J by 5 bases, leaving 23 bases between them. The CDR3 is 18 amino acids.

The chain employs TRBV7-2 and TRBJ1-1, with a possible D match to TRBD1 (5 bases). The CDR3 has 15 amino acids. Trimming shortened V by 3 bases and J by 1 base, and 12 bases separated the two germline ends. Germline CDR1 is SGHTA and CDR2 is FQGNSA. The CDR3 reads CASSFPGRENTEAFF. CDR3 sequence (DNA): TGTGCCAGCAGCTTTCCGGGACGGGAGAACACTGAAGCTTTCTTT.

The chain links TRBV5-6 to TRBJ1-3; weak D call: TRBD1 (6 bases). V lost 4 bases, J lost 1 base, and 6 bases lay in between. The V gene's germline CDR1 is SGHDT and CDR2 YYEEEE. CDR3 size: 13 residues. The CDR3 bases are TGTGCCAGCAGCCAGGGGTCTGGAAACACCATATATTTT. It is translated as CASSQGSGNTIYF.

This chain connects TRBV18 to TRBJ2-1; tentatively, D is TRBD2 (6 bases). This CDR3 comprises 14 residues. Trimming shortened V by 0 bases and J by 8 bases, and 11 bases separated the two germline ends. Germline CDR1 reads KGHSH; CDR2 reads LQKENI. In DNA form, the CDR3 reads TGTGCCAGCTCACCACCAAGCGGAGGGGATGAGCAGTTCTTC. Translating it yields CASSPPSGGDEQFF.

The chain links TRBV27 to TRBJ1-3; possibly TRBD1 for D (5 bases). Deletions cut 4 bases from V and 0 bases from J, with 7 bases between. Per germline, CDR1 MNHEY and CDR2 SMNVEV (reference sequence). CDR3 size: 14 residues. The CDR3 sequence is CASSSDTSGNTIYF. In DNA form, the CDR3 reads TGTGCCAGCAGTTCGGACACCTCTGGAAACACCATATATTTT.

The CDR3 is CASSPDWNTEAFF. In DNA, the CDR3 is TGTGCCAGCAGTCCCGACTGGAACACTGAAGCTTTCTTT. The chain uses TRBV28 and TRBJ1-1; D gene unclear. The CDR3 runs 13 residues. In germline, CDR1 is MDHEN, CDR2 SYDVKM. Trimming shortened V by 5 bases and J by 1 base, and 8 bases separated the two germline ends.

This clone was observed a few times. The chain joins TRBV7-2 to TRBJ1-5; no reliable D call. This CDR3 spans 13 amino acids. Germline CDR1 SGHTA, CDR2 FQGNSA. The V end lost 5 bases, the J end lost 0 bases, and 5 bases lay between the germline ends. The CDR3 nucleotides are TGTGCCAGCAGCCCCCTTAGCAATCAGCCCCAGCATTTT. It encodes CASSPLSNQPQHF. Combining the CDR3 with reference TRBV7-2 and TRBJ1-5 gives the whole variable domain GAGVSQSPSNKVTEKGKDVELRCDPISGHTALYWYRQSLGQGLEFLIYFQGNSAPDKSGLPSDRFSAERTGGSVSTLTIQRTQQEDSAVYLCASSPLSNQPQHFGDGTRLSIL.

This chain's CDR3 is CASSLGQNQETQYF. The CDR3 region has the DNA TGTGCCAGCAGCTTAGGACAGAATCAAGAGACCCAGTACTTC. The chain employs TRBV7-3 and TRBJ2-5; D possibly corresponds to TRBD1 (6 bases). The CDR3 has 14 amino acids. V lost 2 bases to trimming and J lost 2 bases, with 9 bases between them. Germline-derived CDR1 and CDR2 are SGHTA and FQGTGA.

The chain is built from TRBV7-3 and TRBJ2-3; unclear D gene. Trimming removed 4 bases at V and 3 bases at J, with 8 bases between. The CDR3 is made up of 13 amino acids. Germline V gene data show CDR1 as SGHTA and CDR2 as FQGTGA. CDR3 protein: CASSYLRTDTQYF. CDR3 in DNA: TGTGCCAGCAGCTACCTAAGGACAGATACGCAGTATTTT.

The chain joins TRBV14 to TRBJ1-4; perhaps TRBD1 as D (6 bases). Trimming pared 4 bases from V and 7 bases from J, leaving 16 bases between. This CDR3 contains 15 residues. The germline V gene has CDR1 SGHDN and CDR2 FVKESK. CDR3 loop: CASSPGQPRGEKLFF. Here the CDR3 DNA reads TGTGCCAGCAGCCCTGGACAGCCTCGGGGTGAAAAACTGTTTTTT. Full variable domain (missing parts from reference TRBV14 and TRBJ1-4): EAGVTQFPSHSVIEKGQTVTLRCDPISGHDNLYWYRRVMGKEIKFLLHFVKESKQDESGMPNNRFLAERTGGTYSTLKVQPAELEDSGVYFCASSPGQPRGEKLFFGSGTQLSVL.

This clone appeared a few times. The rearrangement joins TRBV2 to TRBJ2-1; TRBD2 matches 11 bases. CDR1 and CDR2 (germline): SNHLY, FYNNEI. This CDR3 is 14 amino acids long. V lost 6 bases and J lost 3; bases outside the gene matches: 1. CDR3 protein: CASRTSGNYNEQFF. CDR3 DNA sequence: TGTGCCAGCAGGACTAGCGGGAACTACAATGAGCAGTTCTTC.

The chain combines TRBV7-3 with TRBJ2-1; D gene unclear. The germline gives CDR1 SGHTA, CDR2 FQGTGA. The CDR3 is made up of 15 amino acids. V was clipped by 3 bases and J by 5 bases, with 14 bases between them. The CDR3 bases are TGTGCCAGCAGCTTCTCCCCCCAGCGAAACAATGAGCAGTTCTTC. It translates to CASSFSPQRNNEQFF.

The DNA for the CDR3 is TGCGCCAGCAGCTTGGATGAAAGCGGGGTCACAGATACGCAGTATTTT. Encoded protein: CASSLDESGVTDTQYF. This rearrangement joins TRBV5-1 to TRBJ2-3; TRBD2 matches at 7 bases. The CDR3 runs to 16 residues. The J segment lost 2 bases and the V segment lost 0 bases, leaving 6 bases of the junction unmatched. Germline-derived CDR1 and CDR2 are SGHRS and YFSETQ.

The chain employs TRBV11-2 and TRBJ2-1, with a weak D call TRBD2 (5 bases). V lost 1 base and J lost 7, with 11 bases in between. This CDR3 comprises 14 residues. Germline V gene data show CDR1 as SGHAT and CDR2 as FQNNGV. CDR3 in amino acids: CASSLVMGGNEQFF. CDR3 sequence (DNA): TGTGCCAGCAGCTTAGTTATGGGCGGGAATGAGCAGTTCTTC.

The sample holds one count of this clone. CDR3 residues: CASSPLTGGPTDTQYF. DNA for the CDR3: TGTGCCAGCTCACCACTTACCGGGGGTCCCACAGATACGCAGTATTTT. The chain links TRBV18 to TRBJ2-3; TRBD2 is a possible D gene (6 bases). The CDR3 totals 16 residues. Germline V gives CDR1 KGHSH, CDR2 LQKENI. With 1 base removed from V and 2 bases from J, the gap between germline ends came to 13 bases.

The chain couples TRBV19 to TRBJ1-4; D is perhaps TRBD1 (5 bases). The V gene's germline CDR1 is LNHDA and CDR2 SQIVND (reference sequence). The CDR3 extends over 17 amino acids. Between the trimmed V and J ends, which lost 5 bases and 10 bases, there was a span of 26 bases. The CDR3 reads CASSFSIGPGSGGKLFF. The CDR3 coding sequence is TGTGCCAGTAGTTTCTCTATTGGCCCAGGGTCTGGGGGAAAACTGTTTTTT. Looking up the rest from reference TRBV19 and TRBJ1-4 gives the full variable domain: DGGITQSPKYLFRKEGQNVTLSCEQNLNHDAMYWYRQDPGQGLRLIYYSQIVNDFQKGDIAEGYSVSREKKESFPLTVTSAQKNPTAFYLCASSFSIGPGSGGKLFFGSGTQLSVL.

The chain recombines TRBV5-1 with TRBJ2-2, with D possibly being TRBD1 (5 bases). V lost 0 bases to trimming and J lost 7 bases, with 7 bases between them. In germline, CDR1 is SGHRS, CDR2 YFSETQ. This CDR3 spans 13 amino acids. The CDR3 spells CASSLGRDGELFF. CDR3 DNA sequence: TGCGCCAGCAGCTTGGGCAGGGACGGGGAGCTGTTTTTT.

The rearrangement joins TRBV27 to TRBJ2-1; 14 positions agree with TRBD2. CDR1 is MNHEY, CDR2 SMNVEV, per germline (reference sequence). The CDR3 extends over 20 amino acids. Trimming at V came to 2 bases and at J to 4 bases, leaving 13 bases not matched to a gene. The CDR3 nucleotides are TGTGCCAGCAGTTTAGTGACTAGCGGGAGGGCCAGAATTAGGTACAATGAGCAGTTCTTC. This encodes CASSLVTSGRARIRYNEQFF.

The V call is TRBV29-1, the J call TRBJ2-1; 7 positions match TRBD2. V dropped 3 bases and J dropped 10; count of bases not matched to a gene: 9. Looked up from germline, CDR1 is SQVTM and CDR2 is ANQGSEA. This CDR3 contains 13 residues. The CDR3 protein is CSVDPAGEVEQFF. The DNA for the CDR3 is TGCAGCGTTGACCCGGCGGGAGAGGTGGAGCAGTTCTTC.

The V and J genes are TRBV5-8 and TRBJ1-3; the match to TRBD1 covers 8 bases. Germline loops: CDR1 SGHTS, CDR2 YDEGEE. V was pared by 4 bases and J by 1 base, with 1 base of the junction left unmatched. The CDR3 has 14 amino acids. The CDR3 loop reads CASSRTGSGNTIYF. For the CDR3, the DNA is TGTGCCAGCAGCCGGACAGGGTCTGGAAACACCATATATTTT.

CDR3 in amino acids: CASSEVLAGYNEQFF. Here the CDR3 DNA reads TGTGCCAGCAGTGAGGTCCTAGCGGGATACAATGAGCAGTTCTTC. V usage is TRBV25-1 and J usage is TRBJ2-1, with 9 bases matching TRBD2. Per the germline V gene, CDR1 is MGHDK and CDR2 is SYGVNS. V shed 3 bases, J shed 4 bases, and the junction held 4 bases outside the gene matches. This CDR3 has 15 amino acids.

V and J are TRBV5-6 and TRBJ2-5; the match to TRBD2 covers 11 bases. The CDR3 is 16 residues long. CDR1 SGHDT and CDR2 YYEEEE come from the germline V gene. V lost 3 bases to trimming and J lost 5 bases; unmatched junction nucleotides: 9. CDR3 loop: CASSSLAGGFLETQYF. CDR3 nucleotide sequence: TGTGCCAGCAGCTCCTTAGCGGGAGGGTTTTTGGAGACCCAGTACTTC. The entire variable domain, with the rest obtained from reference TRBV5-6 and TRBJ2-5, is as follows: DAGVTQSPTHLIKTRGQQVTLRCSPKSGHDTVSWYQQALGQGPQFIFQYYEEEERQRGNFPDRFSGHQFPNYSSELNVNALLLGDSALYLCASSSLAGGFLETQYFGPGTRLLVL.

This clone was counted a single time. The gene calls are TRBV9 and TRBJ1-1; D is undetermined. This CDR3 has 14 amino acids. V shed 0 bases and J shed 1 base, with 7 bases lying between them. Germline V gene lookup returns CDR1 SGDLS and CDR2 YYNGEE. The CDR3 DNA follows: TGTGCCAGCAGCGTAGTATGGGGGAACACTGAAGCTTTCTTT. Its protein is CASSVVWGNTEAFF.